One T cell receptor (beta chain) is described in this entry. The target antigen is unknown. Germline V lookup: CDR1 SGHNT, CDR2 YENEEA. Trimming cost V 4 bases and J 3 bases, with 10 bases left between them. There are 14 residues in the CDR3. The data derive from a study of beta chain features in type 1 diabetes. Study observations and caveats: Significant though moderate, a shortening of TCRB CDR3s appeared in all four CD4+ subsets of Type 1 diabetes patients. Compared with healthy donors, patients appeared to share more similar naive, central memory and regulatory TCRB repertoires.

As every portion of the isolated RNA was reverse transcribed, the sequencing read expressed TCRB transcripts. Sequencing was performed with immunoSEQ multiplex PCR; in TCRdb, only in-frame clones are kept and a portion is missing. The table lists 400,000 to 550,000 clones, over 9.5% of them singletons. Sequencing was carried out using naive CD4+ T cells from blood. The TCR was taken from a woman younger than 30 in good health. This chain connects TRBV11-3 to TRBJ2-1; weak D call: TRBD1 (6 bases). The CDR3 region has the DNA TGTGCCAGCAGCTGGGTGACAGGCTACAATGAGCAGTTCTTC. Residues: CASSWVTGYNEQFF. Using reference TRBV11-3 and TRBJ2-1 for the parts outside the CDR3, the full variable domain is EAGVVQSPRYKIIEKKQPVAFWCNPISGHNTLYWYLQNLGQGPELLIRYENEEAVDDSQLPKDRFSAERLKGVDSTLKIQPAELGDSAVYLCASSWVTGYNEQFFGPGTRLTVL.